These 22 T cell receptor beta chains were all obtained from the same sample, sequenced in a study of control samples from healthy donors and cancer patients. The table came from immunoSEQ multiplex PCR; TCRdb's copy has only in-frame clones and leaves some out. The data contain around 190,000 clones, roughly 92% of them singletons. Sequencing was carried out using blood. These TCRs come from a man aged 30 to 39 in good health.

The chain recombines TRBV7-9 with TRBJ2-1; D uncertain. CDR3 length: 15 residues. Germline V gene lookup returns CDR1 SEHNR and CDR2 FQNEAQ (reference sequence). The V end was cut by 1 base, the J end by 2 bases, with 9 bases between. The CDR3: CASSLVLGPYNEQFF. CDR3 sequence (DNA): TGTGCCAGCAGCTTAGTCCTGGGTCCCTACAATGAGCAGTTCTTC.

This clone was recorded once. The gene calls are TRBV4-1 and TRBJ1-1; TRBD1 might be the D (5 bases). From germline, CDR1 is MGHRA and CDR2 YSYEKL. V shed 7 bases and J shed 7 bases, with 16 bases lying between them. CDR3 length equals 13 residues. Here the CDR3 reads CASTSEQGLEAFF. The CDR3 region has the DNA TGCGCCAGCACCTCAGAGCAGGGCCTTGAAGCTTTCTTT.

This clone was observed a single time. The rearrangement joins TRBV25-1 to TRBJ2-7, with unresolved D. Germline V gives CDR1 MGHDK, CDR2 SYGVNS. The CDR3 sequence is 12 residues long. The V and J ends lost 4 bases and 5 bases respectively, with 9 bases between them. Written as DNA, the CDR3 is TGTGCCAGCAGTGGAGCATGGGACGAGCAGTACTTC. Encoded protein: CASSGAWDEQYF.

The gene calls are TRBV6-5 and TRBJ2-2, with 8 bases that match TRBD2. From germline, CDR1 is MNHEY and CDR2 SVGAGI. The CDR3 consists of 15 residues. Losses at the gene ends were 6 bases for V and 6 bases for J; bases not matched to a gene: 9. This chain's CDR3 is CASRDQRGRSGELFF. The CDR3 nucleotides are TGTGCCAGCAGAGACCAGCGGGGGCGCTCCGGGGAGCTGTTTTTT.

The chain combines TRBV24-1 with TRBJ2-1; maybe TRBD1 (5 bases). CDR1 and CDR2 from the germline V gene are KGHDR and SFDVKD. The V end lost 3 bases, the J end lost 0 bases, and 11 bases lay between the germline ends. The CDR3 extends over 16 amino acids. This CDR3 reads CATSDRTTSSYNEQFF. The CDR3 nucleotides read TGTGCCACCAGTGATAGGACAACCAGCTCCTACAATGAGCAGTTCTTC.

This rearrangement joins TRBV18 to TRBJ1-5; unclear D gene. Germline V gene data show CDR1 as KGHSH and CDR2 as LQKENI. V was shortened by 2 bases and J by 2 bases, with 10 bases between the two germline ends. CDR3 length equals 15 residues. The CDR3 is CASSPSSSRNQPQHF. The CDR3 DNA follows: TGTGCCAGCTCACCATCCAGCAGCCGCAATCAGCCCCAGCATTTT.

The J gene is TRBJ2-5, the V gene TRBV4-2; TRBD1 agrees at 7 bases. The germline gives CDR1 LGHNA, CDR2 YNFKEQ. CDR3 length: 17 amino acids. V shed 0 bases and J 3 bases; nucleotides not matched to a gene: 10. Here the CDR3 reads CASSQDTQGFYEETQYF. The CDR3 region has the DNA TGTGCCAGCAGCCAAGATACACAGGGGTTTTATGAAGAGACCCAGTACTTC.

This clone was seen just once. This chain links TRBV10-1 with TRBJ2-5, with TRBD1 matching 10 bases. The germline CDR1 and CDR2 sequences are WNHNN and SYGVQD (reference sequence). J lost 5 bases, V lost 10 bases, and 22 bases had no gene match. The CDR3 totals 18 residues. The CDR3 loop is CANLTGLEGQGSDETQYF. CDR3 in DNA: TGCGCCAACCTGACCGGGCTGGAGGGACAGGGGTCCGATGAGACCCAGTACTTC.

The chain uses TRBV19 and TRBJ1-6; 10 positions agree with TRBD1. Germline V lookup: CDR1 LNHDA, CDR2 SQIVND (reference sequence). V lost 5 bases to trimming and J lost 1 base; unmatched junction nucleotides: 5. The CDR3 is made up of 17 amino acids. CDR3 nucleotides: TGTGCCAGTAGTCTCCGGACAGGGGGTTCCTATAATTCACCCCTCCACTTT. It is translated as CASSLRTGGSYNSPLHF. Variable domain in full (rest from reference TRBV19 and TRBJ1-6): DGGITQSPKYLFRKEGQNVTLSCEQNLNHDAMYWYRQDPGQGLRLIYYSQIVNDFQKGDIAEGYSVSREKKESFPLTVTSAQKNPTAFYLCASSLRTGGSYNSPLHFGNGTRLTVT.

About this clone itself: Other DNA sequences within the sample encode an identical CDR3. V and J are TRBV7-9 and TRBJ1-1; D is undetermined. Germline V gene data show CDR1 as SEHNR and CDR2 as FQNEAQ (reference sequence). V was shortened by 3 bases and J by 1 base, with 6 bases between the two germline ends. The CDR3 totals 13 residues. The CDR3 is CASSLAGNTEAFF. DNA for the CDR3: TGTGCCAGCAGCTTGGCGGGGAACACTGAAGCTTTCTTT.

This clone was detected only once. The chain combines TRBV28 with TRBJ2-7, with a tentative D call TRBD2 (5 bases). CDR3 size: 15 residues. Per germline, CDR1 MDHEN and CDR2 SYDVKM. The V end lost 8 bases, the J end lost 0 bases, and 17 bases lay between the germline ends. The CDR3 DNA is TGTGCCAGCGTATTGAGCGGATGGAGCTCCTACGAGCAGTACTTC. Encoded protein: CASVLSGWSSYEQYF.

V usage is TRBV6-1 and J usage is TRBJ2-3; tentatively, D is TRBD1 (5 bases). Germline V lookup: CDR1 MNHNS, CDR2 SASEGT. V dropped 1 base and J dropped 4 bases, with 9 bases sitting between them. This CDR3 has 14 residues. The CDR3 spells CASSEGAGSDTQYF. CDR3 DNA: TGTGCCAGCAGTGAAGGGGCAGGGTCAGATACGCAGTATTTT.

The chain recombines TRBV6-5 with TRBJ2-3; D remains ambiguous. From germline, CDR1 is MNHEY and CDR2 SVGAGI. Trimming left V 6 bases short and J 4 bases short, with 14 bases between. The CDR3 length is 14 residues. CDR3 loop: CASRRNPVPDTQYF. CDR3 DNA sequence: TGTGCCAGCAGAAGAAACCCAGTCCCAGATACGCAGTATTTT.

This clone was seen just once. The gene calls are TRBV12-3 or TRBV12-4 and TRBJ1-6; no clear D. The V end lost 2 bases, the J end lost 8 bases, and 7 bases lay between the germline ends. The CDR3 consists of 13 residues. The CDR3 DNA is TGTGCCAGCAGTTTAATTGGGGATTCACCCCTCCACTTT. The encoded protein is CASSLIGDSPLHF.

This clone was seen a single time. The genes are TRBV3-1 (or the pseudogene TRBV3-2) and TRBJ2-1, with a tentative D call TRBD2 (6 bases). From germline, CDR1 is LGHDT and CDR2 YNNKEL (reference sequence). There are 14 residues in the CDR3. V lost 2 bases, J lost 4 bases, and 9 bases lay in between. The CDR3 loop reads CASSQWDSYNEQFF. CDR3 nucleotides: TGTGCCAGCAGCCAATGGGACTCGTACAATGAGCAGTTCTTC.

CDR3 in DNA: TGTGCCAGCAGCACGGGACTAGCGGGAGAAGAGACCCAGTACTTC. It encodes CASSTGLAGEETQYF. The chain employs TRBV2 and TRBJ2-5; TRBD2 matches 14 bases. The CDR3 length is 15 residues. CDR1 and CDR2 (germline): SNHLY, FYNNEI. J gave up 3 bases and V 6 bases, and 3 bases lay outside the gene matches.

This chain connects TRBV7-3 to TRBJ2-3; 8 bases agree with TRBD1. The V gene end was trimmed by 3 bases and the J gene end by 1 base; junction bases not matched to a gene: 3. Germline V CDR1 and CDR2: SGHTA, FQGTGA. The CDR3 has 15 amino acids. This chain's CDR3 is CASSLDRVRTDTQYF. The CDR3 nucleotides read TGTGCCAGCAGCTTGGACAGGGTTCGCACAGATACGCAGTATTTT. Filled out from reference TRBV7-3 and TRBJ2-3, the complete variable domain reads GAGVSQTPSNKVTEKGKYVELRCDPISGHTALYWYRQSLGQGPEFLIYFQGTGAADDSGLPNDRFFAVRPEGSVSTLKIQRTERGDSAVYLCASSLDRVRTDTQYFGPGTRLTVL.

The rearrangement joins TRBV12-3 or TRBV12-4 to TRBJ1-1; maybe TRBD1 (5 bases). V lost 6 bases and J lost 8, with 10 bases in between. The CDR3 runs to 11 residues. In nucleotides, the CDR3 is TGTGCCAGCAGATGGGGGAAGGAAGCTTTCTTT. Translated, it gives CASRWGKEAFF.

V and J are TRBV6-5 and TRBJ2-1; 14 nucleotides line up with TRBD2. Unmatched junction bases numbered 1, after V lost 2 bases and J lost 7 bases. Germline V gene sequence: CDR1 MNHEY, CDR2 SVGAGI. The CDR3 spans 15 residues. The chain's CDR3 is CASSYGTSGGNEQFF. The CDR3 DNA follows: TGTGCCAGCAGTTACGGGACTAGCGGGGGAAATGAGCAGTTCTTC.

The chain combines TRBV5-1 with TRBJ2-5; TRBD2 agrees at 8 bases. Trimming cost V 4 bases and J 2 bases; bases outside gene matches: 7. Germline loops: CDR1 SGHRS, CDR2 YFSETQ. The CDR3 has 15 residues. This CDR3 reads CASSPTGGNQETQYF. CDR3 DNA sequence: TGCGCCAGCAGCCCGACGGGAGGGAATCAAGAGACCCAGTACTTC.

This chain links TRBV12-5 with TRBJ2-7; TRBD2 matches 9 bases. This CDR3 is 19 amino acids long. V trimming: 5 bases; J trimming: 0 bases; junction bases outside the gene matches: 17. The V gene's germline CDR1 is LGHNT and CDR2 FRNRAP. CDR3 coding DNA: TGTGCTAGTGGTCCCCCGCGTCGTAGCGGGAGCCATAACTCCTACGAGCAGTACTTC. Amino acids: CASGPPRRSGSHNSYEQYF.

This chain uses TRBV11-2 with TRBJ2-3, with 10 positions matching TRBD2. The V gene end was trimmed by 4 bases and the J gene end by 4 bases; junction bases not matched to a gene: 8. The CDR3 covers 16 residues. Looked up from germline, CDR1 is SGHAT and CDR2 is FQNNGV. The CDR3 nucleotides are TGTGCCAGCAGCTCGATAGCGGGGGGCCGCTCAGATACGCAGTATTTT. Protein sequence: CASSSIAGGRSDTQYF.